This T cell receptor beta chain was sequenced for a study of blood T cell repertoires in COVID-19. Overall study context: Researchers got acute and convalescent COVID-19 samples from the United States, Italy and Spain. T cells, B-cell-depleted T cells, or PBMCs supplied cDNA or gDNA.

How the authors handled the data: By means of reference gene primer amplification, nucleated cell counts were estimated. TCRdb keeps only in-frame clones here, not all; method: immunoSEQ multiplex PCR. That table gives V, J and clone size, and the DNA gave D and trimming. In the table there are approximately 93,000 clones, about 75% of which are singletons. The germline V gene encodes CDR1 MDHEN and CDR2 SYDVKM. The V end was cut by 3 bases, the J end by 4 bases, with 6 bases between. The CDR3 length is 12 residues. The specimen sequenced was peripheral blood. The sequence came from a woman older than 75 with acute or convalescent COVID-19. The V and J genes are TRBV28 and TRBJ2-5, with D hard to call. CDR3 bases: TGTGCCAGCAGTTTCAGAAGAGAGACCCAGTACTTC. Translating it yields CASSFRRETQYF.